The sequence of this TCR beta chain was determined in a study of tumor and adjacent non-tumor tissue in lung cancer. Comment on this clonotype: A read error may account for a junction end that differs from germline.

No cell sorting was done before RNA was extracted from the tissue. The normal lung tissue was taken more than 3 cm from the tumor edge. This CDR3 has 13 residues. Germline values: CDR1 SGHAT, CDR2 FQNNGV. The library came from three nested PCR rounds adapted from ARM-PCR protocols. TCRdb passed the multiplex PCR reads through MiXCR, listing each CDR3 protein once. The table records some 66,000 distinct CDR3 sequences, about 55% of them present only once. The chain couples TRBV11-2 to TRBJ2-6; D unclear. This clonotype was sampled from an older man with non-small cell lung cancer. Material: distant non-tumor lung tissue. The DNA of the CDR3 is TGTGCCAGTCGGACCTCTAGGGCCAACGTCCCGTCTTTC. Amino acids: CASRTSRANVPSF.